This entry concerns a single T cell receptor beta chain. Germline V lookup: CDR1 SGHTA, CDR2 FQGNSA. Trimming cost V 5 bases and J 5 bases; bases outside gene matches: 13. This CDR3 spans 19 amino acids. In the original workflow: Estimated nucleated cell counts came from reference gene primer amplification. Data came from immunoSEQ multiplex PCR; TCRdb stores just in-frame clones and leaves some out. V and J calls and clone size are those listed in that table; D and trimming were worked out from the DNA. The sample records around 46,000 clones, 75% to 90% being singletons. The data were taken from a study of blood T cell repertoires in COVID-19. Across the study: The United States, Italy and Spain supplied acute and convalescent COVID-19 samples.

The V call is TRBV7-2, the J call TRBJ2-1, with 15 bases matching TRBD2. Sequenced material: peripheral blood. The sequence derives from a human donor in a cohort sampled during active COVID-19. The donor label of this sample is uncertain. This CDR3 is CASSPNQGLAGGRNNEQFF. In DNA, the CDR3 is TGTGCCAGCAGCCCTAACCAGGGACTAGCGGGGGGCAGAAACAATGAGCAGTTCTTC. Looking up the rest from reference TRBV7-2 and TRBJ2-1 gives the full variable domain: GAGVSQSPSNKVTEKGKDVELRCDPISGHTALYWYRQSLGQGLEFLIYFQGNSAPDKSGLPSDRFSAERTGGSVSTLTIQRTQQEDSAVYLCASSPNQGLAGGRNNEQFFGPGTRLTVL.